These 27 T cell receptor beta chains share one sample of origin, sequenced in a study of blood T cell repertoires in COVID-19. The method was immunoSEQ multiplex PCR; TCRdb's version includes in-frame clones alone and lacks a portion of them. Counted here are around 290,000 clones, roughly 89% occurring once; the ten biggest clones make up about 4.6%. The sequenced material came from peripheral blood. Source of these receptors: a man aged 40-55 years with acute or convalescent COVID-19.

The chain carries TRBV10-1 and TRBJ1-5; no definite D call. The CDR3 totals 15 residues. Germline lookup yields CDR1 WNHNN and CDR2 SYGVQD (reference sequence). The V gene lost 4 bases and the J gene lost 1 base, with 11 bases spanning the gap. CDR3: CASSARRISNQPQHF. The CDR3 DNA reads TGCGCCAGCAGTGCAAGGAGGATAAGCAATCAGCCCCAGCATTTT.

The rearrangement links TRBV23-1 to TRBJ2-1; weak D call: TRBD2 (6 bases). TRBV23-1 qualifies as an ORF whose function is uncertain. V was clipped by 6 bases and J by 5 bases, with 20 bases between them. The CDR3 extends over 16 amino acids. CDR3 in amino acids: CASSPGGSFWDNEQFF. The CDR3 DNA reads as TGCGCCAGCAGCCCAGGAGGGAGCTTCTGGGACAATGAGCAGTTCTTC.

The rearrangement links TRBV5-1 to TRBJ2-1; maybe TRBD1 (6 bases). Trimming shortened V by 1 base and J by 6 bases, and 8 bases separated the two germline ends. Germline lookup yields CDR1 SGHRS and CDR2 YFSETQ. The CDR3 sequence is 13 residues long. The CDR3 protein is CASSLSRGNEQFF. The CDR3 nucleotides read TGCGCCAGCAGCTTGTCCAGGGGCAATGAGCAGTTCTTC.

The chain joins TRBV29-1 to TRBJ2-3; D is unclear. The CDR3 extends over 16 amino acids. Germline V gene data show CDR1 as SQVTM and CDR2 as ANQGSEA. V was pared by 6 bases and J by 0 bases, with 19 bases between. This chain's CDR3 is CSVLRSPTTSTDTQYF. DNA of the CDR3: TGCAGCGTGTTGAGAAGTCCGACAACTAGCACAGATACGCAGTATTTT.

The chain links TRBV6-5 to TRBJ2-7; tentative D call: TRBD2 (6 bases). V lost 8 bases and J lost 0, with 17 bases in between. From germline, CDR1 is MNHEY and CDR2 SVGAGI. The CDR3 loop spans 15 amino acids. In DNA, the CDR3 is TGTGCCAGCTCTGGTGGGACTGGCAGCTCCTACGAGCAGTACTTC. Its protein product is CASSGGTGSSYEQYF.

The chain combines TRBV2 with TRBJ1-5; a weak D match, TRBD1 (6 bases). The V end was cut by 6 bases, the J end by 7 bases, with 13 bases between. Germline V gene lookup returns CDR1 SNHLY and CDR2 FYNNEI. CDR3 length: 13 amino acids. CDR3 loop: CASRTGLEQPQHF. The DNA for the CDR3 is TGTGCCAGCAGAACAGGGTTGGAACAGCCCCAGCATTTT.

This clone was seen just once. Here the CDR3 DNA reads TGCGCCAGCAGCTTGGTAGCTTGGACAGCCGAAGAGCAGTACTTC. Residues: CASSLVAWTAEEQYF. V and J are TRBV5-1 and TRBJ2-7; D might be TRBD1 (6 bases). This CDR3 is built from 15 residues. Trimming took 0 bases from V and 7 from J, leaving 17 bases between them. Germline V CDR1 and CDR2: SGHRS, YFSETQ.

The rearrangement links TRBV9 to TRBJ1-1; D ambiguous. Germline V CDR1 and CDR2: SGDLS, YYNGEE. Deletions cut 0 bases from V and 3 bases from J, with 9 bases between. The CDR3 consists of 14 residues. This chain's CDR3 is CASSVGSRDTEAFF. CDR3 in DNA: TGTGCCAGCAGCGTAGGGTCGAGGGACACTGAAGCTTTCTTT.

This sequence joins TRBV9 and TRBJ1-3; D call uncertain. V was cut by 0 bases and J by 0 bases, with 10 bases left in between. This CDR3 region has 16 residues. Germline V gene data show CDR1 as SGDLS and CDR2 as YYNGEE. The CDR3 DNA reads TGTGCCAGCAGCGTAGTCGCGGACTACTCTGGAAACACCATATATTTT. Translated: CASSVVADYSGNTIYF.

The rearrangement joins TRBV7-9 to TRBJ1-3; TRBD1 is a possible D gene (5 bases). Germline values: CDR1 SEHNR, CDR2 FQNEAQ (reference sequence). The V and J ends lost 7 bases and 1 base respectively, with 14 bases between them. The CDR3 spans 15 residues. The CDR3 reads CASTLLQGSGNTIYF. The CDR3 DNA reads TGTGCCAGCACACTCCTCCAGGGATCTGGAAACACCATATATTTT.

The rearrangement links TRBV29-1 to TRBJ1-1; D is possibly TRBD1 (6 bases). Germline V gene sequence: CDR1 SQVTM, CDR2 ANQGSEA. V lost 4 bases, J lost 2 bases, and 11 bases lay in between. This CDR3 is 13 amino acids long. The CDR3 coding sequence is TGCAGCGTTGCCGAACAGGGTAACACTGAAGCTTTCTTT. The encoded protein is CSVAEQGNTEAFF.

The CDR3 nucleotides read TGCGCCAGCAGTGAGTTCCTGACAGGGCGGGGTGATACGCAGTATTTT. It codes for CASSEFLTGRGDTQYF. V usage is TRBV10-1 and J usage is TRBJ2-3, with a possible D match to TRBD1 (7 bases). The CDR3 runs to 16 residues. Germline lookup yields CDR1 WNHNN and CDR2 SYGVQD (reference sequence). V lost 1 base, J lost 6 bases, and 17 bases lay in between.

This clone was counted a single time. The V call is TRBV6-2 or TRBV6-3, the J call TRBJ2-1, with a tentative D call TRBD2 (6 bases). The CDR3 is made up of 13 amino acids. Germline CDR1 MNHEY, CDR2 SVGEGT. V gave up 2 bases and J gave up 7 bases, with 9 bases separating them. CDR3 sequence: CASSYGGINEQFF. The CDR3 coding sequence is TGTGCCAGCAGTTACGGCGGGATTAATGAGCAGTTCTTC.

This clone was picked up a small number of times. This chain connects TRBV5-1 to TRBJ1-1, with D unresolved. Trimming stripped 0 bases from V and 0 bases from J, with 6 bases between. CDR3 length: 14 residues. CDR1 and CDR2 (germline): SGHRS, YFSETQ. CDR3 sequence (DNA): TGCGCCAGCAGCTTGGCCACATTGAACACTGAAGCTTTCTTT. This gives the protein CASSLATLNTEAFF.

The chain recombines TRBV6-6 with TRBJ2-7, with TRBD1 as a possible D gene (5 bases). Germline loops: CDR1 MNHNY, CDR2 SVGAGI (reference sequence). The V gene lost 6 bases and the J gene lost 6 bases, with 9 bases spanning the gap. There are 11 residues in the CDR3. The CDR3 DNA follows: TGTGCCAGCAGCACAGGTAGCGAGCAGTACTTC. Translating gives CASSTGSEQYF.

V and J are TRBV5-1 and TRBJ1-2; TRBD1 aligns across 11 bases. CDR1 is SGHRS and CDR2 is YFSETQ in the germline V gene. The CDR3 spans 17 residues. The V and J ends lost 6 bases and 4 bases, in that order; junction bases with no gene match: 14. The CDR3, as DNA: TGCGCCAGCACCCCGGGACAGGGGGTGCTGACTCCCTATGGCTACACCTTC. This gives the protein CASTPGQGVLTPYGYTF.

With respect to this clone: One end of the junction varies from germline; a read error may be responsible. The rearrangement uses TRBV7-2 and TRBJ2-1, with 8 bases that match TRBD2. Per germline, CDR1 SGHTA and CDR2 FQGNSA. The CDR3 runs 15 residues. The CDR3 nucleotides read TGTGCCAGCAGTTTAGCCGGGACTAGCTACAATGAGCAGTTCTTC. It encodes CASSLAGTSYNEQFF.

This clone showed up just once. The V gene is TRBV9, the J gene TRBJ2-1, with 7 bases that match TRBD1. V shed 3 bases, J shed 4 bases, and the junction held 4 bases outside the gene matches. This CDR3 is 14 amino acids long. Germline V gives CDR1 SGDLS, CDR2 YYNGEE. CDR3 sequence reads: CASSEDRIYNEQFF. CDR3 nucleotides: TGTGCCAGCAGCGAGGACAGGATATACAATGAGCAGTTCTTC.

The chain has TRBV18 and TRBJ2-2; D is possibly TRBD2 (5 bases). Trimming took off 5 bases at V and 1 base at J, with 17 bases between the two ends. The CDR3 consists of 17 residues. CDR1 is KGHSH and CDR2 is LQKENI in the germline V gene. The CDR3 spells CASSSYPTLENTGELFF. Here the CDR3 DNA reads TGTGCCAGCTCATCCTACCCCACACTAGAGAACACCGGGGAGCTGTTTTTT. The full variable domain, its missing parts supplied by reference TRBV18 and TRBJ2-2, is NAGVMQNPRHLVRRRGQEARLRCSPMKGHSHVYWYRQLPEEGLKFMVYLQKENIIDESGMPKERFSAEFPKEGPSILRIQQVVRGDSAAYFCASSSYPTLENTGELFFGEGSRLTVL.

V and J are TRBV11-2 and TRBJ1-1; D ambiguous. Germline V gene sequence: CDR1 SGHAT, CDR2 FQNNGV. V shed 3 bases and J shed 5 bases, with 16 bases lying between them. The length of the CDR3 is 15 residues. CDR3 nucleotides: TGTGCCAGCAGCTTGGAAGGCTCTCGGAGAACTGAAGCTTTCTTT. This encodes CASSLEGSRRTEAFF.

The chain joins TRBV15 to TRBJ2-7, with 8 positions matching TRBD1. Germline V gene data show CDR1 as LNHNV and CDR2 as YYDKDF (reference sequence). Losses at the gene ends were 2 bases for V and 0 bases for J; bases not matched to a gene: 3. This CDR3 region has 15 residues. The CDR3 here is CATSRPTGGSYEQYF. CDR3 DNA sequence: TGTGCCACCAGCAGACCAACAGGGGGCTCCTACGAGCAGTACTTC.

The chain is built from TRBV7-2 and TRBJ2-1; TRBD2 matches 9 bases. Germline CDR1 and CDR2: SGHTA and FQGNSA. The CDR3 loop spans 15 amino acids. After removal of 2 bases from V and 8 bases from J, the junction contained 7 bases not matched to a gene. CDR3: CASSLSAGGPYEQFF. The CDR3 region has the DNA TGTGCCAGCAGCTTATCAGCGGGGGGCCCATATGAGCAGTTCTTC.

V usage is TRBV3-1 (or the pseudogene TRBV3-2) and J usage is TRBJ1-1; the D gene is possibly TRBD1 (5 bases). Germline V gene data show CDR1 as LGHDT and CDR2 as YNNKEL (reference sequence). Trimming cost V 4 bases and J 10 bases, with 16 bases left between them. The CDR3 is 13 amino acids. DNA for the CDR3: TGTGCCAGCAGCCCCCTAGGAACAGGACCAGCTTTCTTT. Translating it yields CASSPLGTGPAFF.

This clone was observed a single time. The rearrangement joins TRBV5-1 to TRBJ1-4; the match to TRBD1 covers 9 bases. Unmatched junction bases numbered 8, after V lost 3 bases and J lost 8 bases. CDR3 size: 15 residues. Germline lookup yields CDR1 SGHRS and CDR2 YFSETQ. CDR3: CASSSGTGSEEKLFF. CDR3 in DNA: TGCGCCAGCAGCTCGGGGACAGGGTCCGAGGAAAAACTGTTTTTT.

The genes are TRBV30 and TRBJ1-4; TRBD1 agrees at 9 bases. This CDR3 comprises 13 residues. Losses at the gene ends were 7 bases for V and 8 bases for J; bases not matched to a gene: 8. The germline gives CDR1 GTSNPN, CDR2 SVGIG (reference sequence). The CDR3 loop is CASNRGLREKLFF. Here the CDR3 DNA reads TGTGCCTCAAACAGGGGGCTTCGGGAAAAACTGTTTTTT.

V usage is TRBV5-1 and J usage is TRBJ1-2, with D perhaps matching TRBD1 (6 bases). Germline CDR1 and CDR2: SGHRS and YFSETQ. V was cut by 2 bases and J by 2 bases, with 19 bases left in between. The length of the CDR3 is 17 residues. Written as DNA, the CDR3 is TGCGCCAGCAGCTTCGAGCGGACACAGGGTGAGAACTATGGCTACACCTTC. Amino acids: CASSFERTQGENYGYTF.

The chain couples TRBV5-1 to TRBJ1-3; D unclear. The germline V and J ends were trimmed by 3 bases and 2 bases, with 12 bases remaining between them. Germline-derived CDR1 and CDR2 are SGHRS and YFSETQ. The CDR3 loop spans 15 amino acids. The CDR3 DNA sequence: TGCGCCAGCAGCTGGACTCCTGGGGCTGGAAACACCATATATTTT. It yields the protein CASSWTPGAGNTIYF.